This TCR beta chain emerged from a study of blood T cell repertoires in COVID-19. Whole-study context: Spain, Italy and the United States supplied samples that represented acute and convalescent COVID-19. T cells, B-cell-depleted T cells, or PBMCs supplied cDNA or gDNA.

Trimming cost V 5 bases and J 0 bases, with 6 bases left between them. Per germline, CDR1 SGHKS and CDR2 YYEKEE (reference sequence). The CDR3 covers 14 residues. The sample holds a few counts of this clone. In the source study's methods: Reference gene primers were amplified, and this amplification served to estimate nucleated cell counts. Clones were read by immunoSEQ multiplex PCR, and TCRdb kept only the in-frame ones, dropping some. Clone size and the V and J calls come from that table; the DNA yielded D and trimming. Of about 150,000 clones listed, 80% to 90% were seen once; the top ten hold 3%.

This clonotype was obtained from a woman aged 55 to 70 with active COVID-19. Sequenced: peripheral blood. The chain couples TRBV5-5 to TRBJ1-6; D not certain. As DNA, the CDR3 is TGTGCCAGCAGACGGGGCTCCTATAATTCACCCCTCCACTTT. Protein: CASRRGSYNSPLHF.